Listed here are 18 T cell receptor beta chains from one sample, sequenced in a study of metastatic and nonmetastatic thyroid tumors. TCRdb re-clonotyped the PCR reads through MiXCR. Seen here are thousands of clones, 22% observed once, and the top ten hold around 21%. Each patient went into thyroid surgery without having received any treatment. The source material was tumor tissue. These receptors came from a male donor with papillary thyroid cancer or a benign thyroid nodule (not recorded which). Some clones in this sample may be carry-over from other donors' samples.

This clone appeared many times. A read error may be the cause here, since a much bigger clone is one base away. The V gene is TRBV27, the J gene TRBJ2-4; D possibly corresponds to TRBD1 (5 bases). The germline V gene has CDR1 MNHEY and CDR2 SMNVEV (reference sequence). The CDR3 sequence is 13 residues long. The chain's CDR3 is CASSLGAKSIQYF. DNA of the CDR3: TGTGCCAGCAGTTTAGGGGCTAAAAGCATTCAGTACTTC.

This clone appeared a few times. The rearrangement uses TRBV6-5 and TRBJ2-2, with 8 bases lining up with TRBD1. CDR1 is MNHEY and CDR2 is SVGAGI in the germline V gene. The CDR3 contains 17 residues. The ends lost 4 bases at V and 6 bases at J; junction bases unmatched: 13. In DNA form, the CDR3 reads TGTGCCAGCAGTTTGGACGGACAGGGAGCATTGGCCGGGGAGCTGTTTTTT. Translation gives CASSLDGQGALAGELFF.

J is TRBJ1-2 and V is TRBV7-2; D call uncertain. From germline, CDR1 is SGHTA and CDR2 FQGNSA. CDR3 length: 13 residues. Trimming removed 2 bases at V and 3 bases at J, with 7 bases between. The CDR3 coding sequence is TGTGCCAGCAGCTTAACAGTGGACTATGGCTACACCTTC. Amino acids: CASSLTVDYGYTF.

Here the CDR3 DNA reads TGTGCCAGCAGCTCAAGCGGCCTAGCCATGAACGAGCAGTACTTC. Its protein is CASSSSGLAMNEQYF. The chain combines TRBV7-9 with TRBJ2-7, with D possibly TRBD2 on 5 matching bases. The CDR3 has 15 amino acids. Germline CDR1 reads SEHNR; CDR2 reads FQNEAQ (reference sequence). Trimming left V 4 bases short and J 5 bases short, with 18 bases between.

This clone was found a few times. The V call is TRBV28, the J call TRBJ1-4; tentatively, D is TRBD1 (6 bases). The CDR3 sequence is 14 residues long. Germline-derived CDR1 and CDR2 are MDHEN and SYDVKM. With 7 bases removed from V and 2 bases from J, the gap between germline ends came to 11 bases. CDR3 in DNA: TGTGCCAGCACCCCAGGGGAGACTAATGAAAAACTGTTTTTT. This sequence encodes CASTPGETNEKLFF.

This clone appeared a few times. This chain uses TRBV6-5 with TRBJ1-1, with D uncertain. This CDR3 has 13 residues. Germline V gene lookup returns CDR1 MNHEY and CDR2 SVGAGI. V dropped 2 bases and J dropped 6 bases, with 10 bases sitting between them. The CDR3, as DNA: TGTGCCAGCAGTTACGCGGTCACCGCTGAAGCTTTCTTT. Translating gives CASSYAVTAEAFF.

This clone was observed a handful of times. The conserved final phenylalanine or tryptophan is absent from the CDR3, which likely points to a read error. The DNA is omitted, as the CDR3 cannot be located on it reliably, and the CDR3 follows TCRdb's listing. The rearrangement uses TRBV19 and TRBJ2-5; TRBD2 is the table's D call and was not checked against the DNA. The CDR3 numbers 8 amino acids, ends counted. Germline CDR1 and CDR2: LNHDA and SQIVND (reference sequence). The chain's CDR3 is CASSGRTP.

This clone rates as medium-sized. The chain carries TRBV24-1 and TRBJ2-1; D is unresolved. Germline CDR1 is KGHDR and CDR2 is SFDVKD. The V and J ends lost 4 bases and 9 bases respectively, with 9 bases between them. The CDR3 runs to 12 residues. The CDR3 loop reads CATSEPRGEQFF. CDR3 DNA sequence: TGTGCCACCAGTGAACCACGTGGTGAGCAGTTCTTC.

This clone was seen many times. The chain links TRBV5-1 to TRBJ2-2, with 11 bases fitting TRBD2. This CDR3 has 17 residues. Germline V gene data show CDR1 as SGHRS and CDR2 as YFSETQ. Trimming took 0 bases from V and 5 from J; bases not matched to a gene: 6. The CDR3 loop is CASSLVAWTSGTGELFF. The DNA of the CDR3 is TGCGCCAGCAGCTTGGTGGCTTGGACTAGCGGGACCGGGGAGCTGTTTTTT.

This clone was found a few times. J is TRBJ2-6 and V is TRBV12-3 or TRBV12-4; D remains unclear. This CDR3 is 15 amino acids long. V was pared by 3 bases and J by 0 bases, with 6 bases between. This CDR3 is CASSLYHSGANVLTF. The CDR3 DNA sequence: TGTGCCAGCAGTTTGTATCACTCTGGGGCCAACGTCCTGACTTTC.

This clone was seen a few times. V is TRBV11-2 and J is TRBJ1-6; the D is unclear. Germline values: CDR1 SGHAT, CDR2 FQNNGV. Trimming removed 0 bases from V and 5 bases from J, with 8 bases in between. The CDR3 consists of 15 residues. The CDR3 DNA is TGTGCCAGCAGCTTAGATCGGGTACATAATTCACCCCTCCACTTT. Translation gives CASSLDRVHNSPLHF.

The V gene is TRBV12-3 or TRBV12-4, the J gene TRBJ2-1; no clear D gene. The CDR3 runs 14 residues. V was trimmed by 2 bases and J by 0 bases, leaving 5 bases between them. The CDR3 DNA reads TGTGCCAGCAGTTTAACTATCTCCTACAATGAGCAGTTCTTC. Its protein is CASSLTISYNEQFF.

At least ten counts were recorded for this clone. V and J are TRBV11-3 and TRBJ2-3; no clear D gene. Between the trimmed V and J ends, which lost 4 bases and 4 bases, there was a span of 12 bases. Germline V gene data show CDR1 as SGHNT and CDR2 as YENEEA. The CDR3 is 14 amino acids. CDR3 amino acids: CASSSSPRSDTQYF. The CDR3 coding sequence is TGTGCCAGCAGCTCCTCCCCTAGGTCAGATACGCAGTATTTT.

V gene TRBV27 combines with J gene TRBJ2-7; 14 nucleotides line up with TRBD2. The V gene end was trimmed by 5 bases and the J gene end by 7 bases; junction bases not matched to a gene: 7. The CDR3 loop spans 15 amino acids. Germline values: CDR1 MNHEY, CDR2 SMNVEV (reference sequence). CDR3 nucleotide sequence: TGTGCCAGCAGTCCAAGGGGACTAGCGGGAGATGAGCAGTACTTC. Protein: CASSPRGLAGDEQYF.

This clone occurred a few times. The chain recombines TRBV10-1 with TRBJ2-1, with D unresolved. Germline V gene data show CDR1 as WNHNN and CDR2 as SYGVQD (reference sequence). The ends were cut back, 5 bases at V and 8 bases at J, with 10 bases in the middle. This CDR3 has 12 amino acids. Here the CDR3 reads CASSPLTHEQFF. The DNA of the CDR3 is TGCGCCAGCAGTCCCCTTACCCATGAGCAGTTCTTC.

This clone occurred many times. This chain joins TRBV5-1 and TRBJ2-2; 10 bases line up with TRBD2. Per the germline V gene, CDR1 is SGHRS and CDR2 is YFSETQ. The ends lost 4 bases at V and 2 bases at J; junction bases unmatched: 17. The CDR3 has 20 residues. The CDR3 protein is CASSPGVMGVAGGNTGELFF. CDR3 nucleotide sequence: TGCGCCAGCAGCCCGGGAGTAATGGGAGTAGCGGGAGGAAACACCGGGGAGCTGTTTTTT.

This clone was seen a handful of times. This chain links TRBV12-3 or TRBV12-4 with TRBJ1-1; D is unresolved. V was cut by 1 base and J by 5 bases, with 11 bases left in between. The CDR3 has 14 amino acids. The CDR3 loop reads CASSLGGLLTEAFF. DNA of the CDR3: TGTGCCAGCAGTTTAGGGGGTTTGCTTACTGAAGCTTTCTTT.

This clone was detected ten times or more. The chain uses TRBV11-2 and TRBJ2-1; D is perhaps TRBD2 (6 bases). The CDR3 extends over 15 amino acids. Per germline, CDR1 SGHAT and CDR2 FQNNGV. V gave up 4 bases and J gave up 0 bases, with 10 bases separating them. CDR3 residues: CASSSERASYNEQFF. The CDR3 coding sequence is TGTGCCAGCAGCTCAGAGCGGGCCTCCTACAATGAGCAGTTCTTC.